This T cell receptor (beta chain) derives from a study of T cells after yellow fever vaccination (dated by TCRdb to about 2019). In terms of the full investigation: The SMART-Seq v4 Ultra Low Input RNA kit was used to prepare libraries from fractions with low cell numbers. Blood was drawn at multiple timepoints before and after primary and secondary immunization, with bulk PBMC replicates and cell subsets isolated. Two healthy male donors made up the cohort, one aged 18 to 30 years and the other aged 30 to 40 years. To track T-cell clones before and after primary and booster YFV17D yellow fever vaccination, bulk TCR alpha and beta repertoires were sequenced longitudinally. Beyond this particular receptor, the publication reports: Computational filtering was required because FACS-sorted repertoires could contain abundant contaminating clonotypes from the bulk population. The secondary T-cell response was weaker than the primary response but faster, peaking on day 5 instead of day 15. A small fraction of clonotypes appeared in both the CD4 and CD8 compartments, likely as a result of convergent recombination. Because only a couple of donors were included in the study, the extent to which the findings can be generalized is limited. Most clones expanded after primary vaccination were re-detected after the booster (just under 97% of CD4 and approximately 85% of CD8), suggesting broad memory maintenance.

Synthesis of TCR cDNA relied on 5'RACE template switching, a step that introduced a universal primer site along with unique molecular identifiers. Priming for cDNA synthesis came from both the TCR alpha and TCR beta constant segments. Two PCR steps were used to amplify libraries, with sample barcodes and sequencing adapters being added in the second step. Libraries were sequenced on Illumina HiSeq 2500 (2x100 bp) or NovaSeq (2x150 bp). The study's processing was this. Demultiplexing of reads and collapsing into UMI consensus sequences were performed with MIGEC, and V(D)J alignment was carried out with MiXCR. Clonotypes responding to the vaccine were identified with edgeR on replicate PBMC samples, with the criteria of FDR below 0.01 and a log2 fold change above 5 up to day 15. Each bulk clonotype received a CD4 or CD8 identity based on whether the sequenced CD4 or CD8 repertoire contained that clonotype at higher abundance. Clones were called with MiXCR by TCRdb after fastp trimmed the public reads at Q25, and only in-frame beta chains were retained. Under each unique CDR3 protein, matching rows form one entry showing the most common genes and DNA. What appears here as the V and J calls and clone size reflects TCRdb's work, not the paper's. The sample table lists around 100,000 distinct CDR3 sequences, around 8.6% of them with a count of one. Of the sample, 25% falls within the top ten clones.

The CDR3 numbers 15 residues from cysteine through phenylalanine. Kept here is only the CDR3 DNA, which spans 45 bases and is read in frame from base 1. The V end gives up 1 base and the J end 2 bases, leaving 3 bases in the junction not matched to a gene. CDR1 KGHDR and CDR2 SFDVKD were looked up in the germline V gene. This clonotype came up many times. Its antigen is still unknown. No much larger clone exists at a distance of one base, and base qualities are not known. The sample's treatment or condition, from its label and the paper: live attenuated yellow fever vaccine strain. A standard Ficoll-Paque protocol was used to isolate PBMCs from peripheral blood. Dynabeads CD4 and CD8 positive selection kits were used to isolate the CD4 and CD8 T-cell fractions. RNA was extracted with TriZol from bulk PBMCs, CD4 and CD8 fractions, and dextramer-positive and dextramer-negative fractions.

This receptor was obtained from a young man who received the YFV17D yellow fever vaccine. Recombination connected TRBV24-1 to TRBJ2-5; 7 bases in between match TRBD1. Here the sequenced sample was CD8+ T cells sorted from PBMCs, taken 45 days after the yellow fever booster vaccination. The CDR3 reads CATSDFGTEQETQYF. The nucleotides read TGTGCCACCAGTGATTTCGGGACAGAACAAGAGACCCAGTACTTC.